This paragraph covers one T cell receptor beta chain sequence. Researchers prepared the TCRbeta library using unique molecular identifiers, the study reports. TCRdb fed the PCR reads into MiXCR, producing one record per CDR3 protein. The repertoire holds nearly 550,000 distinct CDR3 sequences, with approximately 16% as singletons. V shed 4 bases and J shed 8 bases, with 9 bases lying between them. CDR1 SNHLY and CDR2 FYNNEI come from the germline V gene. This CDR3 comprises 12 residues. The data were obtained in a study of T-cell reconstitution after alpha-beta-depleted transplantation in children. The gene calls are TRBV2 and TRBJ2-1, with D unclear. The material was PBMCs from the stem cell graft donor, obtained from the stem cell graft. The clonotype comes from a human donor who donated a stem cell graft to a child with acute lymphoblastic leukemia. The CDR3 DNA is TGTGCCAGCAGTGGTCCTTCGGATGAGCAGTTCTTC. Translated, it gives CASSGPSDEQFF. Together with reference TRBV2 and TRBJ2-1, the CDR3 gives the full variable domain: EPEVTQTPSHQVTQMGQEVILRCVPISNHLYFYWYRQILGQKVEFLVSFYNNEISEKSEIFDDQFSVERPDGSNFTLKIRSTKLEDSAMYFCASSGPSDEQFFGPGTRLTVL.